Presented here are 19 T cell receptor beta chains from one specimen sequenced in a study of shared clonotypes between healthy human individuals. Here immunoSEQ multiplex PCR was the method, and the copy in TCRdb shows in-frame clones only, minus some. The data show roughly 500,000 clones, roughly 95% seen once. Sequenced material: naive CD4+ T cells sorted from blood. As for subset: CD45RA+ positively selected. The receptor source for this set is a woman in her 30s in good health.

The rearrangement joins TRBV28 to TRBJ2-7; TRBD2 matches 7 bases. CDR1 is MDHEN and CDR2 is SYDVKM in the germline V gene. The junction had 14 bases not matched to a gene; V was cut back by 8 bases and J by 7 bases. There are 14 residues in the CDR3. The CDR3 coding sequence is TGTGCCAGCGGTCGAGGACTAGGGATGGAAGAGCAGTACTTC. Its protein is CASGRGLGMEEQYF.

The chain joins TRBV6-1 to TRBJ2-7; TRBD1 matches 7 bases. Germline V lookup: CDR1 MNHNS, CDR2 SASEGT. The length of the CDR3 is 15 residues. After removal of 2 bases from V and 2 bases from J, the junction contained 6 bases not matched to a gene. The CDR3 nucleotides read TGTGCCAGCAGTGAATCAGGGGGACGGCCCTACGAGCAGTACTTC. Its translation: CASSESGGRPYEQYF.

The J gene is TRBJ2-2, the V gene TRBV7-8, with 9 bases matching TRBD2. Germline V CDR1 and CDR2: SGHVS, FQNEAQ. The CDR3 is 13 amino acids. Unmatched junction bases numbered 8, after V lost 4 bases and J lost 14 bases. CDR3 sequence (DNA): TGTGCCAGCAGCTCCCGGCTAGCGGGATTACTGTTTTTT. Its protein is CASSSRLAGLLFF.

The chain couples TRBV7-9 to TRBJ2-7; D is perhaps TRBD2 (5 bases). Trimming took 3 bases from V and 3 from J, leaving 9 bases between them. Germline-derived CDR1 and CDR2 are SEHNR and FQNEAQ (reference sequence). CDR3 length: 13 amino acids. The CDR3, as DNA: TGTGCCAGCAGCTTTAGCGATTTCTACGAGCAGTACTTC. This codes for CASSFSDFYEQYF.

The genes are TRBV28 and TRBJ2-7; 8 bases map to TRBD2. This CDR3 has 16 amino acids. The germline V gene has CDR1 MDHEN and CDR2 SYDVKM. J was trimmed by 2 bases and V by 4 bases; bases with no gene match: 10. The CDR3 coding sequence is TGTGCCAGCAGTTCCCGATTCAGCGGGAGCCCCTACGAGCAGTACTTC. This sequence encodes CASSSRFSGSPYEQYF.

The genes are TRBV25-1 and TRBJ2-7; D possibly corresponds to TRBD2 (6 bases). CDR1 is MGHDK, CDR2 SYGVNS, per germline. This CDR3 is 16 amino acids long. V was clipped by 2 bases and J by 3 bases, with 17 bases between them. This CDR3 reads CASSEEGTHKDYEQYF. In DNA, the CDR3 is TGTGCCAGCAGTGAAGAGGGGACTCATAAGGACTACGAGCAGTACTTC.

V gene TRBV18 combines with J gene TRBJ1-3; D gene unclear. Germline V gene lookup returns CDR1 KGHSH and CDR2 LQKENI. Trimming took off 3 bases at V and 3 bases at J, with 3 bases between the two ends. The CDR3 sequence is 12 residues long. DNA for the CDR3: TGTGCCAGCTCACCTAATGGAAACACCATATATTTT. The encoded protein is CASSPNGNTIYF.

This chain joins TRBV5-1 and TRBJ1-5; possible D gene TRBD1, 5 bases. The CDR3 is made up of 13 amino acids. Looked up from germline, CDR1 is SGHRS and CDR2 is YFSETQ. With 4 bases removed from V and 6 bases from J, the gap between germline ends came to 11 bases. For the CDR3, the DNA is TGCGCCAGCAGCCCCCGGGGGGGTCAGCCCCAGCATTTT. It yields the protein CASSPRGGQPQHF.

The chain's CDR3 is CASREGETNYGYTF. The CDR3 bases are TGTGCCAGCAGGGAGGGCGAGACTAACTATGGCTACACCTTC. The genes are TRBV2 and TRBJ1-2; D is undetermined. Between the trimmed V and J ends, which lost 6 bases and 0 bases, there was a span of 11 bases. CDR1 is SNHLY, CDR2 FYNNEI, per germline. CDR3 size: 14 residues.

V usage is TRBV7-8 and J usage is TRBJ2-3, with a weak D call TRBD2 (5 bases). CDR3 length: 14 residues. V was pared by 1 base and J by 7 bases, with 12 bases between. Germline CDR1 reads SGHVS; CDR2 reads FQNEAQ. This chain's CDR3 is CASSLVLVAYTQYF. In DNA form, the CDR3 reads TGTGCCAGCAGCTTAGTACTAGTTGCCTATACGCAGTATTTT.

DNA of the CDR3: TGTGCCAGCAGAGGGGGTGGAGGGGCCGGCAATCAGCCCCAGCATTTT. It yields the protein CASRGGGGAGNQPQHF. The gene calls are TRBV7-2 and TRBJ1-5, with D possibly TRBD1 on 6 matching bases. The V end lost 6 bases, the J end lost 2 bases, and 17 bases lay between the germline ends. The CDR3 covers 16 residues. CDR1 and CDR2 from the germline V gene are SGHTA and FQGNSA.

The V and J genes are TRBV5-4 and TRBJ1-5; 7 positions agree with TRBD1. CDR3 size: 13 residues. Germline V gene lookup returns CDR1 SGHNT and CDR2 YYREEE (reference sequence). The V and J ends lost 4 bases and 4 bases, in that order; junction bases with no gene match: 2. Here the CDR3 DNA reads TGTGCCAGCAGCACGGGACAGAATCAGCCCCAGCATTTT. It translates to CASSTGQNQPQHF.

This chain links TRBV27 with TRBJ2-3; TRBD1 matches 10 bases. CDR1 is MNHEY and CDR2 is SMNVEV in the germline V gene (reference sequence). With 7 bases clipped from V and 7 bases from J, the junction kept 5 bases outside the gene matches. The CDR3 extends over 13 amino acids. The CDR3 DNA follows: TGTGCCAGCACAGGGACAGGGGTGAATACGCAGTATTTT. Its translation is CASTGTGVNTQYF.

The chain uses TRBV28 and TRBJ2-7, with D tentatively TRBD2 (5 bases). The germline V gene has CDR1 MDHEN and CDR2 SYDVKM. The length of the CDR3 is 15 residues. Deletions cut 6 bases from V and 0 bases from J, with 15 bases between. This CDR3 is CASSPPDSLSYEQYF. The CDR3 region has the DNA TGTGCCAGCAGCCCCCCGGACTCCCTCTCCTACGAGCAGTACTTC. The full variable domain, its missing parts supplied by reference TRBV28 and TRBJ2-7, is DVKVTQSSRYLVKRTGEKVFLECVQDMDHENMFWYRQDPGLGLRLIYFSYDVKMKEKGDIPEGYSVSREKKERFSLILESASTNQTSMYLCASSPPDSLSYEQYFGPGTRLTVT.

The chain recombines TRBV11-2 with TRBJ2-3; 13 bases line up with TRBD2. The V gene's germline CDR1 is SGHAT and CDR2 FQNNGV. J gave up 1 base and V 6 bases, and 4 bases lay outside the gene matches. The CDR3 runs 16 residues. CDR3 nucleotides: TGTGCCAGCAGACACGGGACTAGCGGGGGCACAGATACGCAGTATTTT. Its translation is CASRHGTSGGTDTQYF.

The chain employs TRBV9 and TRBJ2-7; the match to TRBD2 covers 15 bases. Per germline, CDR1 SGDLS and CDR2 YYNGEE. V was clipped by 4 bases and J by 4 bases; unmatched bases: 6. The CDR3 consists of 16 residues. DNA for the CDR3: TGTGCCAGCAGCCCCGGACTAGCGGGAGGGCAGTACGAGCAGTACTTC. It encodes CASSPGLAGGQYEQYF. Full variable domain (outside the CDR3, taken from reference TRBV9 and TRBJ2-7): DSGVTQTPKHLITATGQRVTLRCSPRSGDLSVYWYQQSLDQGLQFLIQYYNGEERAKGNILERFSAQQFPDLHSELNLSSLELGDSALYFCASSPGLAGGQYEQYFGPGTRLTVT.

The table lists this clone with a count of one. The genes are TRBV6-1 and TRBJ1-3; D is unresolved. CDR3 length equals 17 residues. Germline CDR1 and CDR2: MNHNS and SASEGT. V shed 4 bases and J shed 3 bases, with 19 bases lying between them. This CDR3 is CASSARSRKDLGNTIYF. CDR3 bases: TGTGCCAGCAGTGCCCGTTCTCGGAAGGACCTTGGAAACACCATATATTTT.

The chain couples TRBV5-1 to TRBJ1-2; weak D call: TRBD1 (5 bases). The length of the CDR3 is 15 residues. V was shortened by 2 bases and J by 1 base, with 12 bases between the two germline ends. Germline V gene data show CDR1 as SGHRS and CDR2 as YFSETQ. Here the CDR3 DNA reads TGCGCCAGCAGCTTAACGCAGGGACTTAACTATGGCTACACCTTC. Protein product: CASSLTQGLNYGYTF.

For this clone: Other DNA sequences from this sample encode an identical CDR3 as well. The CDR3 reads CASSFGGQTYEQYF. Here the CDR3 DNA reads TGTGCCAGCAGCTTCGGGGGCCAAACCTACGAGCAGTACTTC. The chain has TRBV7-2 and TRBJ2-7; TRBD1 or TRBD2 may be the D gene (6 bases each). Germline V lookup: CDR1 SGHTA, CDR2 FQGNSA. The germline V and J ends were trimmed by 3 bases and 2 bases, with 11 bases remaining between them. CDR3 length: 14 amino acids.